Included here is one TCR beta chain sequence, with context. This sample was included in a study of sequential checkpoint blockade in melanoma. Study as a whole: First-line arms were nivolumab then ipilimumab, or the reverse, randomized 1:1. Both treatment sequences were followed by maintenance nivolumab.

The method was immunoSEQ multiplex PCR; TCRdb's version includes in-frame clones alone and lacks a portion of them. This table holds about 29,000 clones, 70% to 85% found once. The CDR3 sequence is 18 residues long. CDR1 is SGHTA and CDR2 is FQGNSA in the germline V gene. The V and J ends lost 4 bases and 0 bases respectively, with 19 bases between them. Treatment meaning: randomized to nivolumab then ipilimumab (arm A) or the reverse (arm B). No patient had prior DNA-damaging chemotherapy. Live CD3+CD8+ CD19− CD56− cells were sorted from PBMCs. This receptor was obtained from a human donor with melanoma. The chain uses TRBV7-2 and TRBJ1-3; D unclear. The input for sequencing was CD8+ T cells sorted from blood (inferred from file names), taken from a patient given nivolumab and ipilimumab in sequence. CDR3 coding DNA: TGTGCCAGCAGCTCTTTCTACCCCCCACAGAGCTCTGGAAACACCATATATTTT. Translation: CASSSFYPPQSSGNTIYF.